The subject of this entry is one TCR beta chain. Its target is not known. These data belong to a study of post-analysis software for immune sequencing data. At the level of the study: Relapsing-remitting, secondary progressive and progressive-relapsing forms made up the multiple sclerosis disease courses.

Tagging with unique molecular identifiers was a feature of the TCR beta cDNA libraries. Around 500,000 cDNA molecules were recovered from an input of 1 to 10 million T cells. TCRdb independently ran MiXCR on the PCR reads; one entry per CDR3 protein. The table has about 820,000 distinct CDR3 sequences, 53% seen once. Points from the study as a whole: Roughly five TRBV segments appeared more often in patients than in controls, and TRBV5-6, TRBV5-1 and TRBV20-1 were among these. Among multiple sclerosis patients, normalized Chao1 diversity was significantly below that of controls. Samples from a shared batch, those prepared together, strongly co-clustered by F measure.

The CDR3 contains 15 residues. Germline assignment: CDR1 MNHEY and CDR2 SVGEGT. V lost 5 bases, J lost 1 base, and 11 bases lay in between. The chain couples TRBV6-2 or TRBV6-3 to TRBJ2-2; D unresolved. What was sequenced was blood. The source is a girl between 5 and 17 years old with multiple sclerosis. The CDR3, as DNA: TGTGCCAGCAGTAAGAACCGCGGGAACACCGGGGAGCTGTTTTTT. This translates into CASSKNRGNTGELFF.